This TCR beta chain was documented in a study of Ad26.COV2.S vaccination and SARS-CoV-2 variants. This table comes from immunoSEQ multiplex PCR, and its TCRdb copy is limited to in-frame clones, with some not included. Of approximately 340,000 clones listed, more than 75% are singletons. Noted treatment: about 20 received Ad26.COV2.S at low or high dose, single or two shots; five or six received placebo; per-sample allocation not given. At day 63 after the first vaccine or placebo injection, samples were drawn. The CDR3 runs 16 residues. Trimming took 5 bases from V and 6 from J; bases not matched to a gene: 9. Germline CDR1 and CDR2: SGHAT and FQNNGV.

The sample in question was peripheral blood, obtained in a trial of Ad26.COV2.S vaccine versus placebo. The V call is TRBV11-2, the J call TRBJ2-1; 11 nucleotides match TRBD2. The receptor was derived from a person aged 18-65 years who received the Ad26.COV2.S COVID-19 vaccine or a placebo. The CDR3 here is CASSPPGLAGINEQFF. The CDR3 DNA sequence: TGTGCCAGCAGCCCACCCGGACTAGCGGGTATCAATGAGCAGTTCTTC.